This T cell receptor beta chain emerged from a study of Graves' ophthalmopathy and Graves' hyperthyroidism. This clonotype has at least ten counts. Its antigen is not known. The germline CDR1 and CDR2 sequences are MNHEY and SVGAGI. The ends were cut back, 5 bases at V and 6 bases at J, with 10 bases in the middle. The CDR3 length is 12 residues. New diagnoses, under 2 months' duration, and ages 18 to 65 characterized the hyperthyroidism patients. The study amplified TCR beta CDR3 regions using RNA transcripts. HTBI primers were used in a first-round RT-PCR, which preceded a second-round multiplex PCR. A single record per CDR3 protein comes from TCRdb applying MiXCR to the multiplex PCR reads. The data hold about 1.1 million distinct CDR3 sequences, with roughly 35% observed a single time. The study's findings and limits: At around 65% sensitivity and about 72% specificity, the model predicted progression of the ophthalmopathy.

V and J are TRBV6-5 and TRBJ1-2; tentatively, D is TRBD1 (5 bases). The TCR comes from an adult man with Graves' hyperthyroidism. The sequenced sample consisted of peripheral blood or thyroid tissue (not recorded which). The CDR3 coding sequence is TGTGCCAGCAGTAATCAGGGAAATGGCTACACCTTC. It yields the protein CASSNQGNGYTF.